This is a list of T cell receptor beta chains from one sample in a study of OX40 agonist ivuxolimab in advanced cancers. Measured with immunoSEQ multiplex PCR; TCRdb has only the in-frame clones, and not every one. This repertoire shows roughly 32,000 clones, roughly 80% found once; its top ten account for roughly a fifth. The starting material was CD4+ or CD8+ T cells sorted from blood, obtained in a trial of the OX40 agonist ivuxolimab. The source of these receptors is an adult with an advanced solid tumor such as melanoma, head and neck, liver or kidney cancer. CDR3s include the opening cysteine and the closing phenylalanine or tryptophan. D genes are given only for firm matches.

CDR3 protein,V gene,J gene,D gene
CSPRWGGWPPLHF,TRBV29-1,TRBJ1-6,NA
CASSQDTAGGITDTQYF,TRBV4-3,TRBJ2-3,TRBD2
CASSLEPEAFF,TRBV7-7,TRBJ1-1,NA
CASSAGTGVLFGNTIYF,TRBV9,TRBJ1-3,TRBD1
CASSFFTVGYEQYF,TRBV7-2,TRBJ2-7,NA
CASGFRGTGELFF,TRBV6-6,TRBJ2-2,NA
CASSPSPRGHIQYF,TRBV4-1,TRBJ2-4,NA
CASSFIGTSGRETQYF,TRBV7-8,TRBJ2-5,TRBD2
CASSQDWGEKAYEQYF,TRBV4-3,TRBJ2-7,NA
CASSLTRQGDLETQYF,TRBV11-1,TRBJ2-5,TRBD1
CAISGKAGGTGELFF,TRBV10-3,TRBJ2-2,TRBD2
CASSPGQSHEQYF,TRBV16,TRBJ2-7,NA
CASSLRLDGNEAFF,TRBV7-9,TRBJ1-1,NA
CASSLAGANVLTF,TRBV11-3,TRBJ2-6,NA
CASSLAGWSGELFF,TRBV28,TRBJ2-2,NA
CASSAGSSNQPQHF,TRBV7-9,TRBJ1-5,NA
CASSASAHNEQFF,TRBV13,TRBJ2-1,NA
CASGTRGSYNEQFF,TRBV27,TRBJ2-1,NA
CASSADSETSEAFF,TRBV6-4,TRBJ1-1,NA
CASSLAARFNEQYF,TRBV5-1,TRBJ2-7,NA
CASSEAGDTGELFF,TRBV6-1,TRBJ2-2,NA
CSVEERSYEQYF,TRBV29-1,TRBJ2-7,NA